The clone carrying this T cell receptor (beta chain) appeared a single time. The antigen is not known. The V segment lost 3 bases and the J segment 4 bases; nucleotides outside the gene matches: 13. The CDR3 contains 17 residues. Per germline, CDR1 PRHDT and CDR2 FYEKMQ (reference sequence). Treatment reported: oral pan-JAK inhibitor, 5-10 mg twice daily. Starting from PBMCs, sorting isolated CD4+ and CD8+ T cells. In each case, RNA was isolated and then reverse transcribed into cDNA as the sequencing template. The assay was immunoSEQ multiplex PCR, and TCRdb's table has in-frame clones only and misses some. The sample holds 110,000 to 150,000 clones, roughly nine tenths seen once. These data come from a study of CD8+ T cells in alopecia areata. Looking at the study overall: Tofacitinib administration to treated patients was oral, at 5 to 10 mg twice daily. Study-level results: Under tofacitinib, numerous expanded lesional clonotypes remained detectable in scalp and blood. As there was one nonresponder, how baseline CD8+ expansion relates to response remains uncertain.

The specimen comprised CD8+ T cells sorted from blood, sampled at week 4, from a patient treated with tofacitinib. This chain uses TRBV13 with TRBJ2-3; TRBD2 agrees at 7 bases. This receptor was obtained from a human donor with alopecia areata. The CDR3 coding sequence is TGTGCCAGCAGCTTCCCCGTTGGACTAGGGTCCCCAGATACGCAGTATTTT. Protein sequence: CASSFPVGLGSPDTQYF.